The source of this T cell receptor (beta chain) is a study of T cells in narcolepsy. In this sample, this clone turned up a few times. Assay: immunoSEQ multiplex PCR; the TCRdb copy retains only in-frame clones and omits some. The profile shows fewer than 40,000 clones, less than 85% of them singletons. The source material was CD45RA- memory CD4+ T cells from PBMCs. This receptor was identified in a human donor with narcolepsy.

The CDR3 DNA follows: TGTGCCAGCAGCCAGAGTGCTTGGGGAGGGGGGGATGAGCAGTTCTTC. This translates into CASSQSAWGGGDEQFF. The J gene is TRBJ2-1, the V gene TRBV4-2; a possible D gene is TRBD2 (7 bases). The ends were cut back, 3 bases at V and 8 bases at J, with 20 bases in the middle. Germline CDR1 is LGHNA and CDR2 is YNFKEQ. The CDR3 consists of 16 residues.